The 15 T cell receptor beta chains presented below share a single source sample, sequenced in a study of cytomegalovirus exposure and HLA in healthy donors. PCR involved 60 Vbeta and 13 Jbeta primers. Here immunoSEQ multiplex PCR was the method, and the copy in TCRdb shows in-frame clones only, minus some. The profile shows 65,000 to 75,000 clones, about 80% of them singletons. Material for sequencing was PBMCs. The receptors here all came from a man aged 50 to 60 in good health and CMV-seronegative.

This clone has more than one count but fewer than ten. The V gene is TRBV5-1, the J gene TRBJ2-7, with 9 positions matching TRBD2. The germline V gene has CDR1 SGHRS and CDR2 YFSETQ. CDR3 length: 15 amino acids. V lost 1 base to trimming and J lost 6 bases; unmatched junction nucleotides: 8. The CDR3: CASSLYAGGDVEQYF. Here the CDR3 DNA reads TGCGCCAGCAGCTTGTACGCGGGAGGGGATGTCGAGCAGTACTTC.

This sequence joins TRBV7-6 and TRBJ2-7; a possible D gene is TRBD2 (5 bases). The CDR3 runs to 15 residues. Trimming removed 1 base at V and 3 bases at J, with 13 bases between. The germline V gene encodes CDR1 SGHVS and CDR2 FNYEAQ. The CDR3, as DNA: TGTGCCAGCAGCTTAGTCGAGGGCACAAACTACGAGCAGTACTTC. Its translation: CASSLVEGTNYEQYF. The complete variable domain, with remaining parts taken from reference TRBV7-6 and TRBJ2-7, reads GAGVSQSPRYKVTKRGQDVALRCDPISGHVSLYWYRQALGQGPEFLTYFNYEAQQDKSGLPNDRFSAERPEGSISTLTIQRTEQRDSAMYRCASSLVEGTNYEQYFGPGTRLTVT.

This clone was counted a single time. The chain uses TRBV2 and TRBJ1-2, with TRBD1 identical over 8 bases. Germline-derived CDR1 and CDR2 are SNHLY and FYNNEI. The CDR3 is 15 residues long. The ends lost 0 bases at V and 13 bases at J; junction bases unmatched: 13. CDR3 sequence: CASSEAGRTGLLGTF. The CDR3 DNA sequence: TGTGCCAGCAGTGAAGCCGGCCGGACAGGGTTGCTGGGCACCTTC.

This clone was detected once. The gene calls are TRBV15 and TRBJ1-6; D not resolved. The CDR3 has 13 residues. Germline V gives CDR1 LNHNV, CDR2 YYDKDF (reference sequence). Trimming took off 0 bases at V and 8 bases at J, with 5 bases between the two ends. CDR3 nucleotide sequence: TGTGCCACCAGCAGAGATCGAGATTCACCCCTCCACTTT. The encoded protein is CATSRDRDSPLHF.

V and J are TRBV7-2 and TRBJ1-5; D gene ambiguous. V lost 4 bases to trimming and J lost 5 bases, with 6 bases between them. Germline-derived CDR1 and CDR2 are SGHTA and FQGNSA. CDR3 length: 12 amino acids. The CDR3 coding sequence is TGTGCCAGCAGCTCGAACTATCAGCCCCAGCATTTT. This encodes CASSSNYQPQHF.

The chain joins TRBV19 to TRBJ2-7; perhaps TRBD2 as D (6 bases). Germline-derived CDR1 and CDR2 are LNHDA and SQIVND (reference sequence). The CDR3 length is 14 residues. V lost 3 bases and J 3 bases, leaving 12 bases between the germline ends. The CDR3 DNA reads TGTGCCAGTAGTATCAGCGGGTCGAACTACGAGCAGTACTTC. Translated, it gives CASSISGSNYEQYF.

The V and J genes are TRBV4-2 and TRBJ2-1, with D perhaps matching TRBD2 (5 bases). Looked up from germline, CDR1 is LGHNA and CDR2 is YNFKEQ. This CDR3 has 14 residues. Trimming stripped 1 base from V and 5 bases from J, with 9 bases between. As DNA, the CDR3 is TGTGCCAGCAGCCAAGGTACTAGGGACAATGAGCAGTTCTTC. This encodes CASSQGTRDNEQFF.

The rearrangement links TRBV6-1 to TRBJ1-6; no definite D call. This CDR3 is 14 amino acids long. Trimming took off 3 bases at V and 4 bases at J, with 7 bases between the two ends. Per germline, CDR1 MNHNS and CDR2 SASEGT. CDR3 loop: CASSEWQYNSPLHF. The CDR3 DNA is TGTGCCAGCAGTGAGTGGCAGTATAATTCACCCCTCCACTTT.

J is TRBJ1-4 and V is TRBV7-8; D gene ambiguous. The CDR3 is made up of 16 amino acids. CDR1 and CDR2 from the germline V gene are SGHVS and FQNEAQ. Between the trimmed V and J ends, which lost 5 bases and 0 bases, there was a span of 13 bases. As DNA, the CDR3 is TGTGCCAGCAGCGCCCGCCTCGGTGCAACTAATGAAAAACTGTTTTTT. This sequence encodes CASSARLGATNEKLFF.

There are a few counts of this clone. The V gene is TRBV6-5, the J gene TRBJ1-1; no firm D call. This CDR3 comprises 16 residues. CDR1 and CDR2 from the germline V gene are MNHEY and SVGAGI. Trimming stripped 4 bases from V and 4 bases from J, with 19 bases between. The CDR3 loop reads CASSLSFGSRGTEAFF. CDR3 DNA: TGTGCCAGCAGTTTATCATTCGGGTCTCGGGGCACTGAAGCTTTCTTT.

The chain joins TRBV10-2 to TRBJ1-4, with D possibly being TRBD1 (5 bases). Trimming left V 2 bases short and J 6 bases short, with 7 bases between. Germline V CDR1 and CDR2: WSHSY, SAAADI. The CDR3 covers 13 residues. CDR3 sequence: CASSEETDEKLFF. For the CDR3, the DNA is TGCGCCAGCAGTGAGGAGACAGATGAAAAACTGTTTTTT.

This CDR3 is CASSVRGRGDEQFF. Here the CDR3 DNA reads TGCGCCAGCAGTGTTCGAGGGAGGGGCGATGAGCAGTTCTTC. The chain carries TRBV10-2 and TRBJ2-1, with TRBD2 matching over 7 bases. CDR3 length: 14 residues. V trimming: 4 bases; J trimming: 8 bases; junction bases outside the gene matches: 8. Germline CDR1 and CDR2: WSHSY and SAAADI.

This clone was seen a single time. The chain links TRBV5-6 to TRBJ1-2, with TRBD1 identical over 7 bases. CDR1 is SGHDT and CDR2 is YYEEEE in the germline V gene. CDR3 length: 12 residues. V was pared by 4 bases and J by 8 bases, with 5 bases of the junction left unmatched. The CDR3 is CASSQGVGGYTF. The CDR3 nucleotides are TGTGCCAGCAGCCAGGGGGTAGGGGGCTACACCTTC.

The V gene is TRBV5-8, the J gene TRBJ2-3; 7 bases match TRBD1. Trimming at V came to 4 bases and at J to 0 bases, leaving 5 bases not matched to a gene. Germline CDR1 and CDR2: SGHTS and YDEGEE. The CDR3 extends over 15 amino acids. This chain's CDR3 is CASSGDRASTDTQYF. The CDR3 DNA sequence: TGTGCCAGCAGCGGTGACAGGGCTAGCACAGATACGCAGTATTTT.

The CDR3, as DNA: TGTGCCTGGCTCCGGGGGGCGATAGGAGCTTTCTTT. Its translation: CAWLRGAIGAFF. The chain couples TRBV30 to TRBJ1-1; D possibly corresponds to TRBD1 (6 bases). The germline V gene encodes CDR1 GTSNPN and CDR2 SVGIG (reference sequence). CDR3 length equals 12 residues. Trimming took off 5 bases at V and 10 bases at J, with 17 bases between the two ends.